This T cell receptor beta chain emerged from a study of cytotoxic CD8 clonotypes in ibrutinib-treated CLL (dated by TCRdb to about 2021). Background for the entire study: The cohort was composed of under 12 relapsed/refractory and around 15 treatment-naive patients; IGHV unmutated status was identified in 17 patients. Partial responses were observed in about 24 patients and complete responses in 2; after a median follow-up of around 68 months, remission was maintained in 15 or so patients and progression was observed in approximately twelve. Cryopreserved peripheral blood mononuclear cells were obtained prior to treatment, at the time of response, and at either disease progression or sustained remission. Response samples were obtained after a median of 12 months of treatment, with a range of roughly 6 to 36 months. On average, each sample had some 260,000 productive templates and approximately 100,000 productive rearrangements. Every sample from remission and from progressive disease was obtained while the patients were still on ibrutinib. Longitudinal samples were available for 26 of the 86 trial participants. Overall results and qualifications from the work: Clonality increased at ibrutinib response, stayed stable in sustained remission, and fell back toward baseline at progression. Baseline clonality was found to be higher than that of age-matched healthy donors and was strongly correlated with circulating CD8+ T-cell counts. Sampling times were not matched between sustained-remission and progressing patients, and lymph node repertoires were not studied. Public clonotypes were rare and either shrank or stayed stable during treatment, and the rise in clonality at ibrutinib response reflected expansion of private clonotypes.

The time point tag for this specimen amounts to: less than 30 months on ibrutinib. For TCR beta library preparation, about 2 micrograms of genomic DNA was extracted from cryopreserved PBMCs. High-throughput TCR beta sequencing was performed on longitudinal blood samples from CLL patients receiving ibrutinib monotherapy. The patients took part in an open-label, single-center phase 2 trial of ibrutinib monotherapy. On a MiSeq, deep resolution sequencing aimed for a depth between 1 in 1 million and 1 in 200,000 T cells, with each clonotype covered approximately 9.2x on average. The immunoSEQ hsTCRB Kit was used to generate the TCR beta libraries. As for how the authors treated the data: The data were analyzed with ImmunoSEQ Analyzer and ImmunoSEQ Data Assistant, and V, D and J gene assignments followed IMGT definitions. Clonality was computed as one minus normalized Shannon entropy of productive rearrangement frequencies, ranging from 0 to 1. Public clonotype analysis was restricted to overrepresented clonotypes comprising at least 0.05% of each patient's repertoire. Repertoires from roughly 13 age-matched healthy donors in immuneACCESS were used as clonality controls. TCRdb mirrors the immuneACCESS table, restricted to in-frame sequences. Some clones are absent from its copies; in checked studies, under half trace to an unresolved V gene, and the reason for the others is unknown. D and trimming come from the DNA, and the V and J calls and clone size come from that table. In all, the sample holds tens of thousands of clones, and roughly 85% of those were seen once. The leading ten clones occupy 8% of the sample.

Looking up the germline V gene yields CDR1 SGHTA and CDR2 FQGNSA. V is clipped by 5 bases and J by 0 bases, and the sequence between their germline boundaries is 11 bases long. The CDR3 contains 15 residues, cysteine and phenylalanine counted. Just CDR3 DNA is preserved here, 45 bases in frame from base 1. As concerns this clone: Its antigen has not been determined. No base quality information exists; no much larger clone differs at one position.

This TCR was recovered from a human donor with chronic lymphocytic leukemia. The specimen comprised PBMCs, sampled after 24 months of ibrutinib treatment. Recombination connected TRBV7-2 to TRBJ1-5; there is no confident call for the D gene. The nucleotides are TGTGCCAGCAGCCGCGAGAGCTATAGCAATCAGCCCCAGCATTTT. This codes for CASSRESYSNQPQHF.